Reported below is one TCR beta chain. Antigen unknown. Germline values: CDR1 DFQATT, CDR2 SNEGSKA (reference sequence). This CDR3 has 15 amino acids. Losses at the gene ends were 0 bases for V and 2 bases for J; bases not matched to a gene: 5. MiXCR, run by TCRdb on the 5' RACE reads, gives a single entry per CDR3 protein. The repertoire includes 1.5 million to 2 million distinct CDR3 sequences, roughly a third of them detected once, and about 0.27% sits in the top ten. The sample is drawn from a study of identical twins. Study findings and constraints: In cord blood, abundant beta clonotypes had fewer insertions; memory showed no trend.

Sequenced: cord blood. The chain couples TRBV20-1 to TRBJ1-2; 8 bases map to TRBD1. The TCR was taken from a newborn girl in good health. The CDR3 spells CSAREWGQENYGYTF. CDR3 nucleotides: TGCAGTGCTAGAGAGTGGGGACAGGAAAACTATGGCTACACCTTC.